This is a list of T cell receptor beta chains from one sample in a study of cytomegalovirus exposure and HLA in healthy donors. Data came from immunoSEQ multiplex PCR; TCRdb stores just in-frame clones and leaves some out. This table has fewer than 400,000 clones, 88% appearing once. Sequencing was carried out using PBMCs. The receptors were gathered from a man aged 25-45 years in good health and CMV-seronegative. Both conserved end residues are part of each CDR3. A D gene is named only where the DNA matches it firmly. Clone size is shown for a subset of rows, as once, few, many or a class of expanded clone.

J: TRBJ2-6; V: TRBV7-6; D: .; size: once; DNA: TGTGCCAGCAGCCGCACAGACTCTGGGGCCAACGTCCTGACTTTC; CDR3: CASSRTDSGANVLTF
J: TRBJ2-3; V: TRBV7-2; D: .; size: .; DNA: TGTGCCAGCAGCTCCCAAGTTTTCACGGGTGGAGGAGATACGCAGTATTTT; CDR3: CASSSQVFTGGGDTQYF
J: TRBJ1-1; V: TRBV19; D: .; size: .; DNA: TGTGCCAGTAGCCAGGGTCCCCGGGCTGAAGCTTTCTTT; CDR3: CASSQGPRAEAFF
J: TRBJ1-2; V: TRBV10-3; D: .; size: .; DNA: TGTGCCATCAGTAATAGAGGCTATGGCTACACCTTC; CDR3: CAISNRGYGYTF
J: TRBJ2-1; V: TRBV9; D: TRBD2; size: once; DNA: TGTGCCAGCAGCGTAGGAGGACTAGCGGGGACCAATGAGCAGTTCTTC; CDR3: CASSVGGLAGTNEQFF
J: TRBJ2-5; V: TRBV25-1; D: .; size: .; DNA: TGTGCCAGCAGATCGAACCCGGGAAACCAAGAGACCCAGTACTTC; CDR3: CASRSNPGNQETQYF
J: TRBJ1-1; V: TRBV19; D: .; size: .; DNA: TGTGCCAGTAGTCAAACACCTGTCAGTACAGAAGCTTTCTTT; CDR3: CASSQTPVSTEAFF
J: TRBJ1-2; V: TRBV6-5; D: .; size: .; DNA: TGTGCCAGCAGTTACGGGGCAGGGCTTAGCTATGGCTACACCTTC; CDR3: CASSYGAGLSYGYTF
J: TRBJ1-1; V: TRBV7-9; D: TRBD1; size: .; DNA: TGTGCCAGCAGCGGACAGGGAAACACTGAAGCTTTCTTT; CDR3: CASSGQGNTEAFF
J: TRBJ1-5; V: TRBV19; D: TRBD1; size: .; DNA: TGTGCCAGTATTGGACAGGGGAACAATCAGCCCCAGCATTTT; CDR3: CASIGQGNNQPQHF
J: TRBJ2-7; V: TRBV2; D: .; size: few; DNA: TGTGCCAGCAGTGAGGGCCAAGACCTAACCTACGAGCAGTACTTC; CDR3: CASSEGQDLTYEQYF
J: TRBJ1-3; V: TRBV5-4; D: .; size: .; DNA: TGTGCCAGCAGCTGGGGGGGCGGCTCTGGAAACACCATATATTTT; CDR3: CASSWGGGSGNTIYF
J: TRBJ2-1; V: TRBV10-3; D: .; size: once; DNA: TGTGCCATCAGTGAGGAGAAGCGGGCAATGAATGAGCAGTTCTTC; CDR3: CAISEEKRAMNEQFF
J: TRBJ1-3; V: TRBV2; D: TRBD1; size: .; DNA: TGTGCCAGCAGTGAGGGCAGGGGGTTAGGAAACACCATATATTTT; CDR3: CASSEGRGLGNTIYF
J: TRBJ1-6; V: TRBV5-4; D: .; size: few; DNA: TGTGCCAGCAGCTTGGACGCAGTTACCCTCCACTTT; CDR3: CASSLDAVTLHF
J: TRBJ1-5; V: TRBV10-2; D: .; size: .; DNA: TGCGCCAGCAGGAAGGGACTGAATAGCAATCAGCCCCAGCATTTT; CDR3: CASRKGLNSNQPQHF
J: TRBJ1-1; V: TRBV27; D: .; size: .; DNA: TGTGCCAGCAGTTTATCCGGGGGGGAGTGGGTAAACACTGAAGCTTTCTTT; CDR3: CASSLSGGEWVNTEAFF
J: TRBJ1-5; V: TRBV19; D: TRBD1; size: .; DNA: TGTGCCAGTAGTATTAGTATTGGACAGGGCCACAATCAGCCCCAGCATTTT; CDR3: CASSISIGQGHNQPQHF
J: TRBJ2-1; V: TRBV9; D: TRBD2; size: .; DNA: TGTGCCAGCAGCGTAGGCTTTAGCGGGGGGTACAATGAGCAGTTCTTC; CDR3: CASSVGFSGGYNEQFF
J: TRBJ1-2; V: TRBV6-1; D: TRBD1; size: .; DNA: TGTGCCAGCAGTGAAGGGAACAGGGGGTATGGCTACACCTTC; CDR3: CASSEGNRGYGYTF
J: TRBJ1-1; V: TRBV7-9; D: TRBD1; size: .; DNA: TGTGCCAGCAGCTCGACAGGGCTGGAAAACACTGAAGCTTTCTTT; CDR3: CASSSTGLENTEAFF
J: TRBJ1-2; V: TRBV9; D: .; size: few; DNA: TGTGCCAGCAGCGTATTGACAGGAGAAGGCTATGGCTACACCTTC; CDR3: CASSVLTGEGYGYTF
J: TRBJ2-5; V: TRBV25-1; D: .; size: .; DNA: TGTGCCAGCAGTGAACCTAAAGGGGGACAAGAGACCCAGTACTTC; CDR3: CASSEPKGGQETQYF
J: TRBJ1-2; V: TRBV11-2; D: TRBD1; size: .; DNA: TGTGCCAGCAACTCGGGGGCAGGGGGAGACTACACCTTC; CDR3: CASNSGAGGDYTF
J: TRBJ1-1; V: TRBV11-2; D: TRBD1; size: .; DNA: TGTGCCAGCAGCTTACGGCAGGGGGCCACTGAAGCTTTCTTT; CDR3: CASSLRQGATEAFF
J: TRBJ2-7; V: TRBV4-3; D: TRBD1; size: .; DNA: TGCGCCAGCAGCCCCGGGACAGGGTTGTACGAGCAGTACTTC; CDR3: CASSPGTGLYEQYF
J: TRBJ1-6; V: TRBV7-9; D: .; size: .; DNA: TGTGCCAGCAGCTTAGTAGGGGGTAATTCACCCCTCCACTTT; CDR3: CASSLVGGNSPLHF
J: TRBJ1-2; V: TRBV2; D: TRBD1; size: .; DNA: TGTGCCAGCAGTTGGACAGGGGGCGCGGACTATGGCTACACCTTC; CDR3: CASSWTGGADYGYTF
J: TRBJ1-4; V: TRBV5-1; D: TRBD1; size: .; DNA: TGCGCCAGCAGCGCCGGACAGGTGGATAAACTGTTTTTT; CDR3: CASSAGQVDKLFF
J: TRBJ2-1; V: TRBV6-1; D: .; size: .; DNA: TGTGCCAGCAGTGAGTGGGGGCGGGAGTTCTTC; CDR3: CASSEWGREFF
J: TRBJ1-5; V: TRBV5-1; D: .; size: .; DNA: TGCGCCAGCAGCTTGCGCGGGGGCGAGCAGCCCCAGCATTTT; CDR3: CASSLRGGEQPQHF
J: TRBJ2-5; V: TRBV11-2; D: TRBD2; size: .; DNA: TGTGCCAGCATCGTAAACCCGGGACTACAACAAGAGACCCAGTACTTC; CDR3: CASIVNPGLQQETQYF
J: TRBJ2-4; V: TRBV30; D: TRBD1; size: .; DNA: TGTGCCTGTAACCCCGGGACAGGTTTTTATGGAATTCAGTACTTC; CDR3: CACNPGTGFYGIQYF
J: TRBJ1-2; V: TRBV7-9; D: TRBD1; size: .; DNA: TGTGCCAGCAGCTCCTCGGGACAGACATACTATGGCTACACCTTC; CDR3: CASSSSGQTYYGYTF
J: TRBJ2-7; V: TRBV2; D: .; size: few; DNA: TGTGCCAGCATTCCGGGAGCCTCCTACGAGCAGTACTTC; CDR3: CASIPGASYEQYF
J: TRBJ2-2; V: TRBV5-4; D: .; size: .; DNA: TGTGCCAGCACCTCAGGGGCGCTGAACACCGGGGAGCTGTTTTTT; CDR3: CASTSGALNTGELFF
J: TRBJ1-4; V: TRBV5-1; D: TRBD1; size: .; DNA: TGCGCCAGCAGCCAGGGACAGCGAAATGAAAAACTGTTTTTT; CDR3: CASSQGQRNEKLFF
J: TRBJ1-1; V: TRBV7-9; D: .; size: .; DNA: TGTGCCAGCAGCCCGATACGGACTGAAGCTTTCTTT; CDR3: CASSPIRTEAFF
J: TRBJ1-5; V: TRBV14; D: .; size: .; DNA: TGTGCCAGCAGCCAAGATGGTTATGGGGGGGATAGCAATCAGCCCCAGCATTTT; CDR3: CASSQDGYGGDSNQPQHF
J: TRBJ1-5; V: TRBV18; D: .; size: .; DNA: TGTGCCAGCTCACCAACCGGGAGTCGCAATCAGCCCCAGCATTTT; CDR3: CASSPTGSRNQPQHF
J: TRBJ1-4; V: TRBV4-3; D: TRBD1; size: .; DNA: TGCGCCAGCAGCCGGGACAGGGGGAATGAAAAACTGTTTTTT; CDR3: CASSRDRGNEKLFF
J: TRBJ2-3; V: TRBV18; D: .; size: .; DNA: TGTGCCAGCTCGGCGGGGCTGTTGGGCACAGATACGCAGTATTTT; CDR3: CASSAGLLGTDTQYF
J: TRBJ1-1; V: TRBV9; D: .; size: .; DNA: TGTGCCAGCAGCTCAGGGTGGGGAGGGGTGGACACTGAAGCTTTCTTT; CDR3: CASSSGWGGVDTEAFF
J: TRBJ1-1; V: TRBV6-1; D: TRBD1; size: .; DNA: TGTGCCAGCGAGACAGGGGGCCCTATGAACACTGAAGCTTTCTTT; CDR3: CASETGGPMNTEAFF
J: TRBJ1-2; V: TRBV5-1; D: TRBD1; size: .; DNA: TGCGCCAGCAGCGACAGGGGTGCCAACTATGGCTACACCTTC; CDR3: CASSDRGANYGYTF
J: TRBJ1-2; V: TRBV6-1; D: TRBD1; size: .; DNA: TGTGCCAGCAGTGCTCTAATTGACAGGGCGTATACCTTC; CDR3: CASSALIDRAYTF
J: TRBJ1-5; V: TRBV28; D: .; size: few; DNA: TGTGCCAGCAGACCCCAATCAGGGAGCAATCAGCCCCAGCATTTT; CDR3: CASRPQSGSNQPQHF
J: TRBJ2-7; V: TRBV9; D: .; size: .; DNA: TGTGCCAGCAGCGTAGGAGGTAGGGGACTGTTCTCCTACGAGCAGTACTTC; CDR3: CASSVGGRGLFSYEQYF
J: TRBJ1-6; V: TRBV30; D: .; size: .; DNA: TGTGCCTGGAGTGATTCCTACCCCAATTCACCCCTCCACTTT; CDR3: CAWSDSYPNSPLHF
J: TRBJ2-7; V: TRBV14; D: .; size: once; DNA: TGTGCCAGCAGCCGGTCCAGACAGGAGTACGAGCAGTACTTC; CDR3: CASSRSRQEYEQYF
J: TRBJ2-7; V: TRBV27; D: .; size: few; DNA: TGTGCCAGCAGTTCCCCCAGGGCCCCCTACGAGCAGTACTTC; CDR3: CASSSPRAPYEQYF